The entry below gives a single T cell receptor (beta chain) sequence along with its context. CDR1 is SGHRS and CDR2 is YFSETQ in the germline V gene. This CDR3 region has 13 residues. V shed 0 bases and J shed 5 bases, with 6 bases lying between them. This record belongs to a study of shared clonotypes between healthy human individuals. Study-wide background: Every donor yielded three CD4 naive, three CD4 memory, two CD8 naive and one CD8 memory plate.

The authors split each subset's genomic DNA evenly across several immunoSEQ plates. The table came from immunoSEQ multiplex PCR; TCRdb's copy has only in-frame clones and leaves some out. There are approximately 1,500,000 clones in the sample; around 95% occur only once, and over 1% lies in the top ten. The V and J genes are TRBV5-1 and TRBJ2-1, with D unresolved. The receptor was derived from a man in his thirties or forties in good health. The source material was naive CD4+ T cells sorted from blood. Subset: CD45RA+ positively selected. This chain's CDR3 is CASSLDWNNEQFF. CDR3 in DNA: TGCGCCAGCAGCTTGGACTGGAACAATGAGCAGTTCTTC.